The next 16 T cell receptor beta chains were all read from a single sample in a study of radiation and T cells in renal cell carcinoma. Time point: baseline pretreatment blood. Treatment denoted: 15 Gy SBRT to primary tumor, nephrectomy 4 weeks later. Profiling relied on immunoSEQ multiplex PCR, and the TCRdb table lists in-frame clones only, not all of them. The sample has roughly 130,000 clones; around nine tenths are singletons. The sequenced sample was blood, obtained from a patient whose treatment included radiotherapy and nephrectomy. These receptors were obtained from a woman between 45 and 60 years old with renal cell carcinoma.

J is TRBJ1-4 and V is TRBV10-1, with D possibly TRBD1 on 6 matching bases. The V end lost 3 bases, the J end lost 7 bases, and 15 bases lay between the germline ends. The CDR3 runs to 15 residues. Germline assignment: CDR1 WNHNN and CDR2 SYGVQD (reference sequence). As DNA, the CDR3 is TGCGCCAGCAGTGATGGGGGCCGCAACGGTGAAAAACTGTTTTTT. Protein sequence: CASSDGGRNGEKLFF.

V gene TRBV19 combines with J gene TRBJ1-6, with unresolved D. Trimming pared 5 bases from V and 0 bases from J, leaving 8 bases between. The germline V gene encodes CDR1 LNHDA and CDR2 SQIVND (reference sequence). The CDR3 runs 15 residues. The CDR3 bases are TGTGCCAGTAGTCCTCCGAGCTCCTATAATTCACCCCTCCACTTT. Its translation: CASSPPSSYNSPLHF.

Written as DNA, the CDR3 is TGTGCCAGCTCACCAGGGGGAGTGGAGTATGGCTACACCTTC. Encoded protein: CASSPGGVEYGYTF. The chain links TRBV18 to TRBJ1-2; D is possibly TRBD1 (5 bases). V was pared by 2 bases and J by 5 bases, with 12 bases between. This CDR3 region has 14 residues. Germline CDR1 and CDR2: KGHSH and LQKENI.

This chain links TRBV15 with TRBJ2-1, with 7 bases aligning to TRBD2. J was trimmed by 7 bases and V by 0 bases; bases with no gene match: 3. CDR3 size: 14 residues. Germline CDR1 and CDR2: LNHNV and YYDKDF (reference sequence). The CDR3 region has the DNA TGTGCCACCAGCAGAGATTTGCGGGGGAATGAGCAGTTCTTC. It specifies CATSRDLRGNEQFF.

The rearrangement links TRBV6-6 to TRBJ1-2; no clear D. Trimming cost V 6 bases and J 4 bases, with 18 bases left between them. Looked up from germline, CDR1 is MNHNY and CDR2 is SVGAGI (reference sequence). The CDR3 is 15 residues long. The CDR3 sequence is CASRRNRGLGYGYTF. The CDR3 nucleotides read TGTGCCAGCAGGCGGAACCGAGGGCTGGGCTATGGCTACACCTTC.

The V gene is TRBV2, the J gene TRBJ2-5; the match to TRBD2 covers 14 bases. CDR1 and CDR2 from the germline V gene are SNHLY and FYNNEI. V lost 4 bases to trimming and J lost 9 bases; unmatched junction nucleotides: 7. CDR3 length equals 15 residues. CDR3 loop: CASSGTSGGFGAQYF. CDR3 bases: TGTGCCAGCAGTGGGACTAGCGGGGGGTTCGGGGCCCAGTACTTC.

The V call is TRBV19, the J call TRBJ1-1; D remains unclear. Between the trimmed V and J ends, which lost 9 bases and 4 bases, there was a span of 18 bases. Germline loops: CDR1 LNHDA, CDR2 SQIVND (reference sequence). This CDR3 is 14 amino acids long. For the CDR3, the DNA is TGTGCCAGCCAATCCCTTAGACAAACCACTGAAGCTTTCTTT. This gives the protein CASQSLRQTTEAFF.

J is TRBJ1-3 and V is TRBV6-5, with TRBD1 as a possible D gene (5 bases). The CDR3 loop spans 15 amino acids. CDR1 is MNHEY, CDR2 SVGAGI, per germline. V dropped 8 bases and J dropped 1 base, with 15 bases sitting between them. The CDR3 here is CASGDGRTSGNTIYF. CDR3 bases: TGTGCCAGCGGGGACGGACGGACTTCTGGAAACACCATATATTTT.

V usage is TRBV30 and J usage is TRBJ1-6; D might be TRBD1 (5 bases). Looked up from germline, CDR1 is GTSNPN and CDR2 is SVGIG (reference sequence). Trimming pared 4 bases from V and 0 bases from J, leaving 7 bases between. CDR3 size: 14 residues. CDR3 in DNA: TGTGCCTGGAAAGGGGTCTCCTATAATTCACCCCTCCACTTT. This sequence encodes CAWKGVSYNSPLHF.

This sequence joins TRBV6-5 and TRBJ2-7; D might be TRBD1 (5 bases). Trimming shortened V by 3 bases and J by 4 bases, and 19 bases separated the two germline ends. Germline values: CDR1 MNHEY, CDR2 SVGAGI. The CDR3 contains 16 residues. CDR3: CASSYNRPSTSYEQYF. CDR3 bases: TGTGCCAGCAGTTATAACAGGCCCTCGACCTCTTACGAGCAGTACTTC.

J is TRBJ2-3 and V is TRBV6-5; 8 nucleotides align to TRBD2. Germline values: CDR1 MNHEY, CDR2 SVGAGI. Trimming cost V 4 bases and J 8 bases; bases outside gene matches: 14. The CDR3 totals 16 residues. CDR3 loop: CASSWSAGGLGGTQYF. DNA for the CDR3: TGTGCCAGCAGTTGGTCGGCGGGGGGACTCGGGGGTACGCAGTATTTT.

The CDR3 loop reads CASSVDASGGAQTQYF. DNA for the CDR3: TGTGCCAGCAGCGTAGACGCTAGCGGGGGGGCCCAGACCCAGTACTTC. The gene calls are TRBV9 and TRBJ2-5, with TRBD2 identical over 12 bases. Germline-derived CDR1 and CDR2 are SGDLS and YYNGEE. The V segment lost 0 bases and the J segment 6 bases; nucleotides outside the gene matches: 6. This CDR3 region has 16 residues. The full variable domain, in which reference TRBV9 and TRBJ2-5 provide the parts outside the CDR3, is DSGVTQTPKHLITATGQRVTLRCSPRSGDLSVYWYQQSLDQGLQFLIQYYNGEERAKGNILERFSAQQFPDLHSELNLSSLELGDSALYFCASSVDASGGAQTQYFGPGTRLLVL.

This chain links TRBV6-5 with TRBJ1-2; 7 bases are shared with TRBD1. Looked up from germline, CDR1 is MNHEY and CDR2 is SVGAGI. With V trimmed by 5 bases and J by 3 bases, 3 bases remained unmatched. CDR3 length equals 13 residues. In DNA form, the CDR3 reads TGTGCCAGCAGTCGTGACAGGGACTATGGCTACACCTTC. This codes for CASSRDRDYGYTF.

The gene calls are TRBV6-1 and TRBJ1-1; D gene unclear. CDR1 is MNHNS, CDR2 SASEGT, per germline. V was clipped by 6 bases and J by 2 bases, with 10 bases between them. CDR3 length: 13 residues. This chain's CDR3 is CASRREANTEAFF. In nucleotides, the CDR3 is TGTGCCAGCAGGAGGGAGGCTAACACTGAAGCTTTCTTT.

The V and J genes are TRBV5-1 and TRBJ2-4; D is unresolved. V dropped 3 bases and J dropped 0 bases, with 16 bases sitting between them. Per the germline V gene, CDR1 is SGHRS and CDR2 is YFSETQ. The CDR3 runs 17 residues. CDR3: CASSWMVQPVAKNIQYF. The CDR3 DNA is TGCGCCAGCAGCTGGATGGTACAGCCGGTAGCCAAAAACATTCAGTACTTC.

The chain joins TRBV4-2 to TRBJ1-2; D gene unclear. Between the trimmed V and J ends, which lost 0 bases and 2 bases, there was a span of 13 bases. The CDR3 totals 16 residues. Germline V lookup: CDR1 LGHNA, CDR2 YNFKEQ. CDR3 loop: CASSQEERAENYGYTF. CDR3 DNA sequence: TGTGCCAGCAGCCAAGAGGAAAGAGCCGAAAACTATGGCTACACCTTC.